This T cell receptor (beta chain) was identified during a study of T cells in Graves' hyperthyroidism and ophthalmopathy. CDR3 length equals 15 residues. Germline V gene sequence: CDR1 LGHDT, CDR2 YNNKEL (reference sequence). Trimming cost V 1 base and J 4 bases; bases outside gene matches: 3. The TCR beta CDR3 regions underwent amplification using RNA transcripts as the source. First-round RT-PCR targeting the TCR CDR3 was performed with the HTBI primer set. TCRdb used MiXCR to reprocess the multiplex PCR reads, holding one entry per CDR3 protein. The data contain around 690,000 distinct CDR3 sequences, around a sixth of them singletons. Extraction of PBMCs used 8.5 to 10 ml of fresh peripheral blood. In this sample, this clonotype turned up a few times.

Sequencing was carried out using blood. This receptor was identified in a man in his fifties or sixties with Graves' hyperthyroidism. This rearrangement joins TRBV3-1 to TRBJ2-5; 10 bases match TRBD2. The chain's CDR3 is CASSQGIAGGETQYF. CDR3 sequence (DNA): TGTGCCAGCAGCCAAGGAATAGCGGGGGGAGAGACCCAGTACTTC.